The 25 T cell receptor beta chains presented below share a single source sample, sequenced in a study of OX40 agonist ivuxolimab in advanced cancers. Generated by immunoSEQ multiplex PCR, the TCRdb table keeps only in-frame clones and is missing some. The sample carries about 35,000 clones, about nine tenths recorded once. This material consisted of CD4+ or CD8+ T cells sorted from blood, taken in a trial of the OX40 agonist ivuxolimab. The source is an adult with an advanced solid tumor such as melanoma, head and neck, liver or kidney cancer.

The chain has TRBV7-9 and TRBJ1-2, with 8 bases aligning to TRBD1. The trim removed 2 bases at V and 8 bases at J, leaving 1 base unmatched. Per the germline V gene, CDR1 is SEHNR and CDR2 is FQNEAQ (reference sequence). This CDR3 is 12 amino acids long. This CDR3 is CASSLQGAGYTF. CDR3 sequence (DNA): TGTGCCAGCAGCTTACAGGGGGCCGGCTACACCTTC.

The V gene is TRBV7-8, the J gene TRBJ2-1; D is possibly TRBD2 (7 bases). Germline loops: CDR1 SGHVS, CDR2 FQNEAQ. The CDR3 extends over 13 amino acids. V lost 2 bases and J lost 9, with 11 bases in between. CDR3 in DNA: TGTGCCAGCAGCTTAAGGGGGGGGAGTGAGCAGTTCTTC. Its protein is CASSLRGGSEQFF.

This clone is a singleton in its sample. V gene TRBV7-8 combines with J gene TRBJ2-3, with no clear D. Between the trimmed V and J ends, which lost 2 bases and 0 bases, there was a span of 12 bases. Germline values: CDR1 SGHVS, CDR2 FQNEAQ. The CDR3 is made up of 16 amino acids. The CDR3 DNA follows: TGTGCCAGCAGCTTACGCAGAACTTCTAGCACAGATACGCAGTATTTT. Amino acids: CASSLRRTSSTDTQYF. Full variable domain (rest looked up from reference TRBV7-8 and TRBJ2-3): GAGVSQSPRYKVAKRGQDVALRCDPISGHVSLFWYQQALGQGPEFLTYFQNEAQLDKSGLPSDRFFAERPEGSVSTLKIQRTQQEDSAVYLCASSLRRTSSTDTQYFGPGTRLTVL.

The rearrangement joins TRBV2 to TRBJ2-7, with D unresolved. The CDR3 runs 12 residues. Trimming took off 4 bases at V and 0 bases at J, with 4 bases between the two ends. Germline values: CDR1 SNHLY, CDR2 FYNNEI. CDR3 loop: CASSASSYEQYF. The CDR3 DNA reads as TGTGCCAGCAGTGCGAGCTCCTACGAGCAGTACTTC. The whole variable domain, remainder taken from reference TRBV2 and TRBJ2-7, is EPEVTQTPSHQVTQMGQEVILRCVPISNHLYFYWYRQILGQKVEFLVSFYNNEISEKSEIFDDQFSVERPDGSNFTLKIRSTKLEDSAMYFCASSASSYEQYFGPGTRLTVT.

The chain couples TRBV9 to TRBJ2-1; 15 positions agree with TRBD2. CDR3 size: 18 residues. Unmatched junction bases numbered 9, after V lost 6 bases and J lost 2 bases. Germline CDR1 is SGDLS and CDR2 is YYNGEE. This chain's CDR3 is CASNGGLAGGSPYNEQFF. In nucleotides, the CDR3 is TGTGCCAGCAATGGGGGACTAGCGGGAGGCAGCCCCTACAATGAGCAGTTCTTC.

V usage is TRBV7-2 and J usage is TRBJ2-3; 7 bases line up with TRBD2. CDR1 is SGHTA, CDR2 FQGNSA, per germline. V lost 6 bases and J lost 5; bases outside the gene matches: 8. This CDR3 spans 14 amino acids. The CDR3 loop is CASRDAGALDTQYF. The CDR3 nucleotides read TGTGCCAGCAGGGACGCGGGAGCTCTAGATACGCAGTATTTT.

The chain recombines TRBV19 with TRBJ2-1; 7 nucleotides match TRBD2. This CDR3 has 16 amino acids. V shed 3 bases, J shed 0 bases, and the junction held 5 bases outside the gene matches. The germline gives CDR1 LNHDA, CDR2 SQIVND (reference sequence). In nucleotides, the CDR3 is TGTGCCAGTAGTATTGTCGGCGGGAGCTCCTACAATGAGCAGTTCTTC. This encodes CASSIVGGSSYNEQFF.

The V call is TRBV7-6, the J call TRBJ2-7, with 9 positions matching TRBD1. Germline CDR1 reads SGHVS; CDR2 reads FNYEAQ. V shed 4 bases and J 3 bases; nucleotides not matched to a gene: 4. The CDR3 has 14 residues. The chain's CDR3 is CASSSGQGRYEQYF. The CDR3 DNA is TGTGCCAGCAGCTCGGGACAGGGTCGCTACGAGCAGTACTTC.

The chain carries TRBV15 and TRBJ1-3, with unresolved D. Germline V gene data show CDR1 as LNHNV and CDR2 as YYDKDF (reference sequence). V lost 0 bases and J 0 bases, leaving 6 bases between the germline ends. This CDR3 spans 15 amino acids. The CDR3 reads CATSRDGTSGNTIYF. CDR3 sequence (DNA): TGTGCCACCAGCAGAGACGGAACCTCTGGAAACACCATATATTTT.

CDR3 in DNA: TGTGCCAGCAGCGCTGGACTAGCGGGTAGAGGGGACAATGAGCAGTTCTTC. Protein product: CASSAGLAGRGDNEQFF. The V and J genes are TRBV9 and TRBJ2-1; the match to TRBD2 covers 11 bases. CDR3 length: 17 amino acids. J was trimmed by 5 bases and V by 3 bases; bases with no gene match: 10. CDR1 SGDLS and CDR2 YYNGEE come from the germline V gene.

This chain links TRBV6-6 with TRBJ1-5; D unclear. V lost 2 bases to trimming and J lost 7 bases, with 12 bases between them. From germline, CDR1 is MNHNY and CDR2 SVGAGI (reference sequence). This CDR3 is built from 14 residues. The CDR3 coding sequence is TGTGCCAGCAGTTACCCCGGGGTCGGACAGCCCCAGCATTTT. Amino acids: CASSYPGVGQPQHF.

The genes are TRBV28 and TRBJ2-2; D is undetermined. The CDR3 contains 13 residues. The V end was cut by 8 bases, the J end by 1 base, with 8 bases between. Germline V gene data show CDR1 as MDHEN and CDR2 as SYDVKM. The CDR3 loop reads CASHYLNTGELFF. The CDR3 nucleotides are TGTGCCAGCCACTACTTGAACACCGGGGAGCTGTTTTTT.

This clone was observed a single time. This chain links TRBV9 with TRBJ2-7; no reliable D call. This CDR3 has 13 amino acids. V lost 3 bases to trimming and J lost 6 bases, with 13 bases between them. Per germline, CDR1 SGDLS and CDR2 YYNGEE. The chain's CDR3 is CASSDYVDGEQYF. The CDR3 DNA sequence: TGTGCCAGCAGCGACTACGTCGACGGCGAGCAGTACTTC.

The chain uses TRBV10-3 and TRBJ2-3; no firm D call. Germline loops: CDR1 ENHRY, CDR2 SYGVKD. V lost 0 bases, J lost 4 bases, and 2 bases lay in between. This CDR3 has 12 residues. As DNA, the CDR3 is TGTGCCATCAGTGAGTCGCCAGATACGCAGTATTTT. This encodes CAISESPDTQYF.

The rearrangement uses TRBV28 and TRBJ2-1, with a weak D call TRBD1 (6 bases). Germline loops: CDR1 MDHEN, CDR2 SYDVKM. This CDR3 comprises 18 residues. Trimming took off 2 bases at V and 0 bases at J, with 17 bases between the two ends. This CDR3 reads CASSLPLRKGVSYNEQFF. Written as DNA, the CDR3 is TGTGCCAGCAGTTTACCCCTTCGTAAGGGGGTCTCCTACAATGAGCAGTTCTTC.

The rearrangement uses TRBV27 and TRBJ1-5; D gene ambiguous. V was cut by 0 bases and J by 6 bases, with 6 bases left in between. This CDR3 contains 13 residues. The germline CDR1 and CDR2 sequences are MNHEY and SMNVEV (reference sequence). The CDR3, as DNA: TGTGCCAGCAGTTTATCTAGGATTCAGCCCCAGCATTTT. Translating it yields CASSLSRIQPQHF.

This clone has only a few counts. The chain uses TRBV4-2 and TRBJ2-1; a possible D gene is TRBD2 (5 bases). The germline V gene has CDR1 LGHNA and CDR2 YNFKEQ. The CDR3 has 16 amino acids. Trimming pared 0 bases from V and 7 bases from J, leaving 16 bases between. The chain's CDR3 is CASSQDGSLAVNEQFF. DNA of the CDR3: TGTGCCAGCAGCCAAGATGGTAGCCTAGCTGTGAATGAGCAGTTCTTC.

The chain recombines TRBV29-1 with TRBJ2-1, with D unclear. Germline V lookup: CDR1 SQVTM, CDR2 ANQGSEA. The CDR3 runs to 15 residues. V lost 5 bases to trimming and J lost 2 bases, with 16 bases between them. The CDR3 region is CSVLRLSATYNEQFF. The CDR3 nucleotides read TGCAGCGTTCTCCGACTGAGCGCGACCTACAATGAGCAGTTCTTC.

The gene calls are TRBV28 and TRBJ1-2; TRBD1 aligns across 7 bases. CDR3 size: 15 residues. With V trimmed by 4 bases and J by 8 bases, 13 bases remained unmatched. The germline V gene has CDR1 MDHEN and CDR2 SYDVKM. CDR3: CASSSAILRGYGYTF. In DNA form, the CDR3 reads TGTGCCAGCAGTTCCGCTATTCTCAGGGGGTACGGCTACACCTTC.

This clone was found once. This chain uses TRBV27 with TRBJ2-7; 7 positions agree with TRBD2. V gave up 6 bases and J gave up 6 bases; unmatched junction bases: 14. The CDR3 totals 15 residues. Germline loops: CDR1 MNHEY, CDR2 SMNVEV (reference sequence). The CDR3 protein is CASSSPGREYREQYF. The CDR3, as DNA: TGTGCCAGCAGCTCCCCCGGGCGGGAGTACCGCGAGCAGTACTTC.

The chain links TRBV23-1 to TRBJ1-5, with a weak D call TRBD1 (6 bases). TRBV23-1 is designated an ORF whose function remains uncertain. V gave up 4 bases and J gave up 6 bases, with 10 bases separating them. This CDR3 region has 13 residues. The CDR3 is CASSLRGAQPQHF. The CDR3 nucleotides read TGCGCCAGCAGTCTCAGGGGAGCTCAGCCCCAGCATTTT.

The chain couples TRBV7-3 to TRBJ2-7, with D unclear. The V end was cut by 3 bases, the J end by 6 bases, with 21 bases between. Germline V gene data show CDR1 as SGHTA and CDR2 as FQGTGA. The CDR3 loop spans 16 amino acids. CDR3 nucleotide sequence: TGTGCCAGCAGCTTTTTCAGTATCGGCTCTCCGGGCGAGCAGTACTTC. Its protein is CASSFFSIGSPGEQYF.

This sequence joins TRBV5-6 and TRBJ1-1, with unresolved D. The CDR3 is made up of 14 amino acids. Looked up from germline, CDR1 is SGHDT and CDR2 is YYEEEE. Trimming took 4 bases from V and 4 from J, leaving 14 bases between them. The CDR3 DNA reads as TGTGCCAGCAGCCCCATCCTTGCGAGCACTGAAGCTTTCTTT. Translation: CASSPILASTEAFF.

The rearrangement uses TRBV4-1 and TRBJ1-1; D gene uncertain. With 0 bases removed from V and 6 bases from J, the gap between germline ends came to 8 bases. This CDR3 has 13 amino acids. Germline loops: CDR1 MGHRA, CDR2 YSYEKL. The DNA for the CDR3 is TGCGCCAGCAGCCAAGATAAAGGGTCTGAAGCTTTCTTT. It codes for CASSQDKGSEAFF.

The chain links TRBV28 to TRBJ1-5; perhaps TRBD1 as D (5 bases). This CDR3 is 14 amino acids long. Trimming took off 5 bases at V and 5 bases at J, with 13 bases between the two ends. Germline loops: CDR1 MDHEN, CDR2 SYDVKM. The CDR3 region has the DNA TGTGCCAGCAGTCCGCAAAGGGGTCATCAGCCCCAGCATTTT. It yields the protein CASSPQRGHQPQHF.